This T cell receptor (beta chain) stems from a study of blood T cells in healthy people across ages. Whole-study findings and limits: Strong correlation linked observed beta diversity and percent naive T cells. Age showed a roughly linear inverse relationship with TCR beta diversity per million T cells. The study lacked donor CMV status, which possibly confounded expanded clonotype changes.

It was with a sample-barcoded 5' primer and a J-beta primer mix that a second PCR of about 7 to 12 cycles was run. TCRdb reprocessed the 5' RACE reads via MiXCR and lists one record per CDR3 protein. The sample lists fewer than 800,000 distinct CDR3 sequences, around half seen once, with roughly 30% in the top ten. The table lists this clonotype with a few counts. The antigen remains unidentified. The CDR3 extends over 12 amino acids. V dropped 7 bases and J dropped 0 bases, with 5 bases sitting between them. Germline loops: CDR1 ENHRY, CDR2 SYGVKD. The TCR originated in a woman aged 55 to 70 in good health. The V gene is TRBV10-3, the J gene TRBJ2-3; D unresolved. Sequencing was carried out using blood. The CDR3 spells CAIKASTDTQYF. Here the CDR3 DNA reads TGTGCCATCAAGGCCAGCACAGATACGCAGTATTTT.